Each of the 13 T cell receptor beta chains below was sequenced from the same sample in a study of T cells in Graves' hyperthyroidism and ophthalmopathy. Template material for amplifying TCR beta CDR3 regions consisted of RNA transcripts. The TCR CDR3 was amplified in a first-round RT-PCR using the HTBI primer set. TCRdb re-called the multiplex PCR reads with MiXCR, one entry per CDR3 protein. This table holds some 380,000 distinct CDR3 sequences, less than 15% found once. The sequencing input was blood. The receptors here all came from a man aged 25 to 45 with Graves' hyperthyroidism that later progressed to Graves' ophthalmopathy.

This clonotype was detected many times. The chain carries TRBV28 and TRBJ1-6; D is possibly TRBD1 (6 bases). Trimming removed 6 bases at V and 6 bases at J, with 15 bases between. The CDR3 is made up of 15 amino acids. CDR1 is MDHEN, CDR2 SYDVKM, per germline. The CDR3 DNA sequence: TGTGCCAGCAGAGAGTTTGGACAGCCTAATTCACCCCTCCACTTT. Protein: CASREFGQPNSPLHF. Filled out from reference TRBV28 and TRBJ1-6, the complete variable domain reads DVKVTQSSRYLVKRTGEKVFLECVQDMDHENMFWYRQDPGLGLRLIYFSYDVKMKEKGDIPEGYSVSREKKERFSLILESASTNQTSMYLCASREFGQPNSPLHFGNGTRLTVT.

The gene calls are TRBV5-1 and TRBJ2-2; the D gene is possibly TRBD2 (5 bases). V lost 4 bases and J lost 6, with 13 bases in between. CDR1 is SGHRS and CDR2 is YFSETQ in the germline V gene. CDR3 length equals 14 residues. CDR3 coding DNA: TGCGCCAGCAGCACGGACTCGTGGGCCGGGGAGCTGTTTTTT. Protein product: CASSTDSWAGELFF.

The rearrangement links TRBV19 to TRBJ1-5, with D possibly TRBD1 on 6 matching bases. V was clipped by 5 bases and J by 5 bases, with 13 bases between them. The CDR3 has 14 amino acids. Germline lookup yields CDR1 LNHDA and CDR2 SQIVND (reference sequence). CDR3 in amino acids: CASSSRTAHQPQHF. CDR3 bases: TGTGCCAGTAGTTCTCGGACAGCCCATCAGCCCCAGCATTTT.

This clonotype was counted ten times or more. This chain joins TRBV5-1 and TRBJ1-1; 11 bases match TRBD1. The trim removed 3 bases at V and 5 bases at J, leaving 3 bases unmatched. Per germline, CDR1 SGHRS and CDR2 YFSETQ. CDR3 length: 14 residues. The CDR3 region is CASSSDRGRTEAFF. CDR3 DNA: TGCGCCAGCAGCTCGGACAGGGGGCGAACTGAAGCTTTCTTT.

This clonotype was detected ten times or more. V usage is TRBV6-6 and J usage is TRBJ2-7, with D maybe TRBD1 (5 bases). The CDR3 is made up of 13 amino acids. Trimming took 2 bases from V and 0 from J, leaving 5 bases between them. Germline V gene data show CDR1 as MNHNY and CDR2 as SVGAGI (reference sequence). CDR3 bases: TGTGCCAGCAGTTACGGGGCCTCCTACGAGCAGTACTTC. It encodes CASSYGASYEQYF.

At least ten counts were recorded for this clonotype. This chain links TRBV2 with TRBJ1-5, with D maybe TRBD1 (6 bases). Germline CDR1 SNHLY, CDR2 FYNNEI. The CDR3 totals 15 residues. Deletions cut 4 bases from V and 6 bases from J, with 16 bases between. In DNA, the CDR3 is TGTGCCAGCAGTGGGAGGTTCGGGGGCGGTCAGCCCCAGCATTTT. Its translation is CASSGRFGGGQPQHF.

The CDR3 loop reads CASSILGTGGNSPLHF. The CDR3 DNA reads as TGTGCCAGTAGTATCCTCGGGACAGGGGGGAATTCACCCCTCCACTTT. V is TRBV19 and J is TRBJ1-6, with 11 bases matching TRBD1. The CDR3 covers 16 residues. V was pared by 3 bases and J by 7 bases, with 5 bases of the junction left unmatched. Germline loops: CDR1 LNHDA, CDR2 SQIVND (reference sequence).

The V call is TRBV10-2, the J call TRBJ2-7; D is undetermined. The germline V and J ends were trimmed by 3 bases and 3 bases, with 12 bases remaining between them. Germline CDR1 is WSHSY and CDR2 is SAAADI. The CDR3 is 14 amino acids. The DNA of the CDR3 is TGCGCCAGCAGTGATTCGGTCAGTAACTACGAGCAGTACTTC. It yields the protein CASSDSVSNYEQYF.

This clonotype occurred once. The genes are TRBV11-1 and TRBJ2-2, with a tentative D call TRBD2 (5 bases). Germline V CDR1 and CDR2: SGHAT, FQDESV (reference sequence). V was cut by 2 bases and J by 8 bases, with 18 bases left in between. The CDR3 has 16 amino acids. For the CDR3, the DNA is TGTGCCAGCAGCTTATCATTTGGTCCGGGGTCGGGGGAGCTGTTTTTT. It encodes CASSLSFGPGSGELFF.

In this sample, this clonotype turned up many times. The chain employs TRBV13 and TRBJ2-7; D is ambiguous. This CDR3 spans 12 amino acids. The germline V gene has CDR1 PRHDT and CDR2 FYEKMQ (reference sequence). Trimming left V 5 bases short and J 4 bases short, with 9 bases between. The CDR3 is CASSPTQYEQYF. CDR3 sequence (DNA): TGTGCCAGCAGCCCCACCCAATACGAGCAGTACTTC. The complete variable domain, with remaining parts taken from reference TRBV13 and TRBJ2-7, reads AAGVIQSPRHLIKEKRETATLKCYPIPRHDTVYWYQQGPGQDPQFLISFYEKMQSDKGSIPDRFSAQQFSDYHSELNMSSLELGDSALYFCASSPTQYEQYFGPGTRLTVT.

This clonotype was seen repeatedly, ten times or more. The V and J genes are TRBV2 and TRBJ2-7, with D possibly being TRBD1 (6 bases). Trimming removed 9 bases at V and 10 bases at J, with 19 bases between. The CDR3 loop spans 12 amino acids. Germline V gene data show CDR1 as SNHLY and CDR2 as FYNNEI. The DNA for the CDR3 is TGTGCCAGTGAACGGACAGCCGAAGTACAGTACTTC. Translated, it gives CASERTAEVQYF. Looking up the rest from reference TRBV2 and TRBJ2-7 gives the full variable domain: EPEVTQTPSHQVTQMGQEVILRCVPISNHLYFYWYRQILGQKVEFLVSFYNNEISEKSEIFDDQFSVERPDGSNFTLKIRSTKLEDSAMYFCASERTAEVQYFGPGTRLTVT.

The V and J genes are TRBV7-3 and TRBJ2-7; maybe TRBD2 (6 bases). V was cut by 5 bases and J by 6 bases, with 20 bases left in between. Germline V lookup: CDR1 SGHTA, CDR2 FQGTGA. CDR3 length equals 15 residues. The CDR3 DNA reads TGTGCCAGCAGCCCTATGTCCGGCGGGGTGGGCGAGCAGTACTTC. Residues: CASSPMSGGVGEQYF.

There are a few counts of this clonotype. J is TRBJ1-6 and V is TRBV5-1; a possible D gene is TRBD1 (6 bases). Germline V gene data show CDR1 as SGHRS and CDR2 as YFSETQ. The CDR3 has 14 residues. V was trimmed by 4 bases and J by 8 bases, leaving 13 bases between them. The CDR3 DNA reads TGCGCCAGCAGCCTGTGGACAGACTATTCACCCCTCCACTTT. It encodes CASSLWTDYSPLHF.